This T cell receptor beta chain was identified during a study of blood T cell repertoires in COVID-19. Assay used: immunoSEQ multiplex PCR; TCRdb lists only in-frame clones, some missing. Of about 200,000 clones in the sample, around 76% were seen once. The V and J ends lost 7 bases and 6 bases, in that order; junction bases with no gene match: 6. The CDR3 covers 13 residues. The germline V gene encodes CDR1 MNHEY and CDR2 SVGAGI. The receptor comes from a woman aged 45-60 years with acute COVID-19. What was sequenced was PBMCs or T cells enriched from blood (not recorded which). The chain has TRBV6-5 and TRBJ1-3; 7 bases map to TRBD1. CDR3 in amino acids: CASTDRVVNTIYF. In DNA form, the CDR3 reads TGTGCCAGCACCGACAGGGTGGTAAACACCATATATTTT.